Presented here are 10 T cell receptor beta chains from one specimen sequenced in a study of identical twins. TCRdb ran MiXCR on the 5' RACE reads and lists one entry per CDR3 protein. The sample consists of roughly 1.6 million distinct CDR3 sequences, less than 35% of them appearing once. Sequencing was carried out using cord blood. Receptor source: a newborn girl in good health.

The rearrangement joins TRBV28 to TRBJ1-1; D is possibly TRBD1 (6 bases). This CDR3 is 13 amino acids long. V was clipped by 8 bases and J by 6 bases, with 16 bases between them. From germline, CDR1 is MDHEN and CDR2 SYDVKM. The CDR3 here is CASFRDKVAEAFF. The DNA for the CDR3 is TGTGCCAGCTTTCGGGACAAGGTCGCTGAAGCTTTCTTT.

V is TRBV3-1 and J is TRBJ1-6, with 7 bases fitting TRBD1. Trimming took 4 bases from V and 11 from J; bases not matched to a gene: 5. This CDR3 has 13 residues. CDR1 is LGHDT, CDR2 YNNKEL, per germline (reference sequence). The CDR3 sequence: CASSPQGWPPLHF. CDR3 coding DNA: TGTGCCAGCAGCCCACAGGGGTGGCCACCCCTCCACTTT.

V is TRBV7-9 and J is TRBJ2-1, with TRBD2 identical over 9 bases. CDR1 SEHNR and CDR2 FQNEAQ come from the germline V gene (reference sequence). CDR3 length equals 18 residues. V shed 2 bases, J shed 0 bases, and the junction held 8 bases outside the gene matches. DNA for the CDR3: TGTGCCAGCAGCTTACAACTAGCGGGTGGAGTCTCCTACAATGAGCAGTTCTTC. It is translated as CASSLQLAGGVSYNEQFF.

This clonotype was detected only a few times. The V gene is TRBV6-5, the J gene TRBJ2-3, with TRBD1 matching 9 bases. The CDR3 has 15 residues. V was pared by 2 bases and J by 3 bases, with 3 bases of the junction left unmatched. Germline V CDR1 and CDR2: MNHEY, SVGAGI. In DNA, the CDR3 is TGTGCCAGCAGTTACGGGACAGGGAGAACAGATACGCAGTATTTT. Translated, it gives CASSYGTGRTDTQYF.

CDR3 DNA sequence: TGTGCCAGCAGCTCACTCGAGGTGGGGACCTACGAGCAGTACTTC. As protein: CASSSLEVGTYEQYF. J is TRBJ2-7 and V is TRBV7-2; D remains ambiguous. CDR3 length equals 15 residues. The V gene lost 4 bases and the J gene lost 2 bases, with 15 bases spanning the gap. Per the germline V gene, CDR1 is SGHTA and CDR2 is FQGNSA.

This clonotype has a handful of counts. The genes are TRBV2 and TRBJ2-3, with 11 bases aligning to TRBD2. The CDR3 is made up of 13 amino acids. Unmatched junction bases numbered 2, after V lost 8 bases and J lost 4 bases. Looked up from germline, CDR1 is SNHLY and CDR2 is FYNNEI. CDR3 in DNA: TGTGCCAGCTGGGGACTAGCGGCAGATACGCAGTATTTT. Its protein product is CASWGLAADTQYF.

V is TRBV7-9 and J is TRBJ1-4, with 7 bases that match TRBD1. The V gene's germline CDR1 is SEHNR and CDR2 FQNEAQ (reference sequence). Trimming removed 1 base from V and 4 bases from J; junction bases left unmatched: 3. The CDR3 runs to 15 residues. CDR3 sequence reads: CASSLETGLNEKLFF. The CDR3, as DNA: TGTGCCAGCAGCTTAGAGACAGGGCTTAATGAAAAACTGTTTTTT.

This clonotype was detected only a few times. The chain employs TRBV18 and TRBJ2-1; a possible D gene is TRBD2 (6 bases). Per germline, CDR1 KGHSH and CDR2 LQKENI. This CDR3 comprises 13 residues. The V end lost 1 base, the J end lost 8 bases, and 9 bases lay between the germline ends. The CDR3 here is CASSPQTRDEQFF. DNA for the CDR3: TGTGCCAGCTCACCACAGACTAGGGATGAGCAGTTCTTC.

The chain is built from TRBV28 and TRBJ2-1, with D possibly called TRBD1 or TRBD2 (5 bases each). The V end lost 5 bases, the J end lost 2 bases, and 13 bases lay between the germline ends. The CDR3 is 15 amino acids. Germline CDR1 is MDHEN and CDR2 is SYDVKM. DNA for the CDR3: TGTGCCAGCAGTCCGGGACGCCTCACCTACAATGAGCAGTTCTTC. This sequence encodes CASSPGRLTYNEQFF.

This clonotype was picked up a small number of times. V gene TRBV29-1 combines with J gene TRBJ2-5; D possibly uses TRBD1 or TRBD2 (5 bases each). V lost 4 bases and J 0 bases, leaving 12 bases between the germline ends. This CDR3 contains 14 residues. The germline V gene has CDR1 SQVTM and CDR2 ANQGSEA. CDR3 residues: CSVGDLPYQETQYF. CDR3 DNA: TGCAGCGTTGGGGACCTCCCGTACCAAGAGACCCAGTACTTC.